Shown below are 22 T cell receptor beta chains from a single sample sequenced in a study of regulatory T cells in long-lasting Graves disease. CDR3-region Arm-PCR and iRepertoire HTBI primers produced the TCR beta libraries. TCRdb redid the calling of the multiplex PCR reads with MiXCR, one entry per CDR3 protein. The sample has 620,000 or so distinct CDR3 sequences; under 20% are singletons. Time point given: newly diagnosed GD, antithyroid drugs for less than 3 months. From RNA extracted from PBMCs, the TCR library was made. The same sample was also studied in work on T cells in Graves' hyperthyroidism and ophthalmopathy.

Sequencing used peripheral blood mononuclear cells (PBMCs), obtained at new diagnosis, from a patient treated with antithyroid drugs. These receptors were taken from a woman aged 25 to 45 with Graves disease.

This clonotype was detected a few times. The rearrangement uses TRBV7-3 and TRBJ2-3, with D possibly TRBD1 on 6 matching bases. CDR3 length: 14 residues. Trimming left V 2 bases short and J 5 bases short, with 11 bases between. CDR1 is SGHTA and CDR2 is FQGTGA in the germline V gene. CDR3 bases: TGTGCCAGCAGCTTATCAGGGGCGGAAGATACGCAGTATTTT. Translating gives CASSLSGAEDTQYF.

J is TRBJ2-7 and V is TRBV30, with 8 bases matching TRBD2. Germline CDR1 GTSNPN, CDR2 SVGIG (reference sequence). With V trimmed by 3 bases and J by 3 bases, 13 bases remained unmatched. CDR3 length equals 16 residues. The CDR3 region has the DNA TGTGCCTGGAGCAAGACAAGACTAGCGAGAGTCTACGAGCAGTACTTC. This encodes CAWSKTRLARVYEQYF.

This chain joins TRBV7-2 and TRBJ2-7, with D possibly being TRBD1 (5 bases). The CDR3 is 14 amino acids. Germline CDR1 and CDR2: SGHTA and FQGNSA. V lost 0 bases to trimming and J lost 2 bases, with 8 bases between them. The CDR3 loop is CASSLATATYEQYF. The CDR3 DNA follows: TGTGCCAGCAGCTTAGCGACAGCCACCTACGAGCAGTACTTC.

The table lists this clonotype with a few counts. The genes are TRBV20-1 and TRBJ2-1; D remains unclear. The DNA end is more similar to TRBJ2-5, so the J call may be wrong. CDR3 length: 12 amino acids. Germline V gene sequence: CDR1 DFQATT, CDR2 SNEGSKA (reference sequence). The DNA of the CDR3 is TGCAGTGCTAGGGAGAGGCGGGAGACCCAGTACTTC. It is translated as CSARERRETQYF.

This rearrangement joins TRBV28 to TRBJ2-3; the match to TRBD2 covers 7 bases. This CDR3 is built from 18 residues. Germline assignment: CDR1 MDHEN and CDR2 SYDVKM. J was trimmed by 3 bases and V by 3 bases; bases with no gene match: 15. CDR3 protein: CASSFPGERGPETDTQYF. As DNA, the CDR3 is TGTGCCAGCAGTTTCCCGGGGGAGCGGGGCCCCGAGACAGATACGCAGTATTTT.

This clonotype has ten or more counts. V is TRBV28 and J is TRBJ2-2, with a weak D call TRBD2 (6 bases). With 2 bases removed from V and 1 base from J, the gap between germline ends came to 14 bases. This CDR3 has 17 amino acids. Germline V gene lookup returns CDR1 MDHEN and CDR2 SYDVKM. CDR3 in amino acids: CASSLMGGNRNTGELFF. Written as DNA, the CDR3 is TGTGCCAGCAGTTTAATGGGGGGTAACAGGAACACCGGGGAGCTGTTTTTT.

The chain is built from TRBV9 and TRBJ2-5, with a weak D call TRBD1 (7 bases). Near its end, the DNA agrees better with TRBJ2-1, so the J call may be wrong. Per the germline V gene, CDR1 is SGDLS and CDR2 is YYNGEE. CDR3 length equals 16 residues. DNA for the CDR3: TGTGCCAGCAGCGTAGATTCAGGGGGGCGGGCCAATGAGCAGTTCTTC. It specifies CASSVDSGGRANEQFF.

Ten or more counts support this clonotype. The chain links TRBV6-1 to TRBJ1-4; D not resolved. CDR1 and CDR2 (germline): MNHNS, SASEGT. The germline V and J ends were trimmed by 0 bases and 6 bases, with 8 bases remaining between them. The CDR3 consists of 14 residues. As DNA, the CDR3 is TGTGCCAGCAGTGAAGCAAGCGAATATGAAAAACTGTTTTTT. It specifies CASSEASEYEKLFF.

The J gene is TRBJ1-5, the V gene TRBV12-3 or TRBV12-4; no clear D gene. The CDR3 has 19 residues. V lost 6 bases to trimming and J lost 6 bases, with 30 bases between them. The CDR3 spells CASSPVGSGRAAVGQPQHF. The CDR3 coding sequence is TGTGCCAGCAGCCCAGTGGGGAGCGGGAGGGCGGCAGTAGGTCAGCCCCAGCATTTT.

This clonotype was found many times. One junction end does not reproduce the germline sequence, and a read error may be involved. The chain links TRBV28 to TRBJ1-5; D not resolved. The CDR3 is 10 residues long. Germline CDR1 is MDHEN and CDR2 is SYDVKM. The chain's CDR3 is CASSLWEKVF. For the CDR3, the DNA is TGTGCCAGCAGTTTATGGGAGAAGGTTTTT.

In this sample, this clonotype turned up a few times. This chain links TRBV4-1 with TRBJ2-2, with 10 bases fitting TRBD2. Germline values: CDR1 MGHRA, CDR2 YSYEKL. This CDR3 comprises 17 residues. V shed 10 bases and J 0 bases; nucleotides not matched to a gene: 11. The CDR3 here is CATSTSGPATNTGELFF. The CDR3 DNA sequence: TGCGCCACCTCGACTAGCGGGCCCGCTACGAACACCGGGGAGCTGTTTTTT.

There are many counts of this clonotype. The chain joins TRBV12-3 or TRBV12-4 to TRBJ1-6; D is uncertain. This CDR3 is 14 amino acids long. V lost 2 bases, J lost 13 bases, and 15 bases lay in between. CDR3 region: CASSLKIEAAPLHF. CDR3 nucleotide sequence: TGTGCCAGCAGTTTAAAGATTGAGGCTGCGCCCCTCCACTTT.

The sample holds many counts of this clonotype. This chain joins TRBV6-1 and TRBJ1-4; perhaps TRBD1 as D (5 bases). Germline assignment: CDR1 MNHNS and CDR2 SASEGT. The CDR3 covers 14 residues. V gave up 7 bases and J gave up 8 bases, with 17 bases separating them. CDR3 coding DNA: TGTGCCAGCATCCTCGGGGGAGGGGAAGAAAAACTGTTTTTT. It translates to CASILGGGEEKLFF.

This clonotype was picked up many times. The genes are TRBV11-1 and TRBJ2-7, with 10 nucleotides matching TRBD2. CDR3 length: 18 amino acids. Per germline, CDR1 SGHAT and CDR2 FQDESV (reference sequence). With V trimmed by 1 base and J by 4 bases, 13 bases remained unmatched. CDR3 in amino acids: CASSLDPPGSGRLYEQYF. CDR3 DNA: TGTGCCAGCAGCTTAGACCCCCCGGGTAGCGGGAGGTTGTACGAGCAGTACTTC.

This clonotype occurred many times. The V gene is TRBV7-8, the J gene TRBJ2-3; D unresolved. Germline CDR1 is SGHVS and CDR2 is FQNEAQ. Trimming stripped 1 base from V and 3 bases from J, with 8 bases between. The CDR3 has 14 amino acids. This chain's CDR3 is CASSLGSATDTQYF. CDR3 nucleotide sequence: TGTGCCAGCAGCTTAGGTTCGGCGACAGATACGCAGTATTTT.

Comments on this clonotype: The junction differs from germline at one of its ends, possibly a read error. V usage is TRBV7-7 and J usage is TRBJ1-5, with a weak D call TRBD1 (5 bases). CDR3 size: 18 residues. Germline CDR1 SSHAT, CDR2 FNYEAQ (reference sequence). In DNA form, the CDR3 reads TGTGCTAGCAGCTTAGGGATCCGTGACAGACCCGCTAATCAGCCCCAGCATTTT. Its translation: CASSLGIRDRPANQPQHF.

The chain carries TRBV13 and TRBJ1-4, with D unresolved. Trimming took off 2 bases at V and 8 bases at J, with 15 bases between the two ends. The CDR3 extends over 15 amino acids. Germline-derived CDR1 and CDR2 are PRHDT and FYEKMQ (reference sequence). Here the CDR3 reads CASSLFGLGSEKLFF. CDR3 nucleotide sequence: TGTGCCAGCAGCTTATTTGGGTTGGGGTCGGAAAAACTGTTTTTT.

V usage is TRBV7-2 and J usage is TRBJ2-1; D may be TRBD2 (6 bases). The ends were cut back, 7 bases at V and 7 bases at J, with 14 bases in the middle. Germline V CDR1 and CDR2: SGHTA, FQGNSA. CDR3 length: 13 amino acids. CDR3 sequence: CASNVNRGNEQFF. CDR3 coding DNA: TGTGCCAGCAACGTGAATCGGGGGAATGAGCAGTTCTTC.

This clonotype was found many times. This rearrangement joins TRBV18 to TRBJ1-1; 10 positions agree with TRBD1. In germline, CDR1 is KGHSH, CDR2 LQKENI. J was trimmed by 4 bases and V by 3 bases; bases with no gene match: 8. The CDR3 contains 16 residues. CDR3 in amino acids: CASSPRQGARGTEAFF. The DNA for the CDR3 is TGTGCCAGCTCACCGAGACAGGGGGCGCGAGGCACTGAAGCTTTCTTT.

In its sample, this clonotype was seen many times. This sequence joins TRBV2 and TRBJ2-7; TRBD1 aligns across 7 bases. J was trimmed by 0 bases and V by 7 bases; bases with no gene match: 6. Germline V gene lookup returns CDR1 SNHLY and CDR2 FYNNEI. This CDR3 has 14 residues. The CDR3 DNA is TGTGCCAGCACCTTGACAGGGTCCTCCTACGAGCAGTACTTC. This translates into CASTLTGSSYEQYF.

The gene calls are TRBV28 and TRBJ1-5, with 12 nucleotides matching TRBD1. V lost 5 bases, J lost 2 bases, and 10 bases stayed unmatched. This CDR3 comprises 18 residues. Germline V gene sequence: CDR1 MDHEN, CDR2 SYDVKM. CDR3 nucleotides: TGTGCCAGCAGTCCTACCGGGACAGGGGGCGGCGGCAATCAGCCCCAGCATTTT. Its translation: CASSPTGTGGGGNQPQHF. Filled out from reference TRBV28 and TRBJ1-5, the complete variable domain reads DVKVTQSSRYLVKRTGEKVFLECVQDMDHENMFWYRQDPGLGLRLIYFSYDVKMKEKGDIPEGYSVSREKKERFSLILESASTNQTSMYLCASSPTGTGGGGNQPQHFGDGTRLSIL.

CDR3 nucleotides: TGTGCCAGCAGTTACGAATGGGACAGGGGGGGCGGCTACACCTTC. Amino acid sequence: CASSYEWDRGGGYTF. This chain uses TRBV6-2 or TRBV6-3 with TRBJ1-2, with 11 bases aligning to TRBD1. V was clipped by 2 bases and J by 8 bases; unmatched bases: 7. From germline, CDR1 is MNHEY and CDR2 SVGEGT. CDR3 length: 15 amino acids.